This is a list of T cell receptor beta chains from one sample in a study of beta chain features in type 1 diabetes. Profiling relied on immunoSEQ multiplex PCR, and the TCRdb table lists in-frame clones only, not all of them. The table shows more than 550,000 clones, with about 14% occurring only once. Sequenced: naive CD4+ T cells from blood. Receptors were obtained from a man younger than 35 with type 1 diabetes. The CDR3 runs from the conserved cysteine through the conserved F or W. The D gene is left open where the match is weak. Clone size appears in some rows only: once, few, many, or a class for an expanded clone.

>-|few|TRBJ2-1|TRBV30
TGTGCCTGGAGTCCTCTACGGGTCGTAGAAGAGCAGTTCTTC
CAWSPLRVVEEQFF
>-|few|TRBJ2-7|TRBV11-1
TGTGCCAGCAGCTCCAGGTCAATCCCCGAGCAGTACTTC
CASSSRSIPEQYF
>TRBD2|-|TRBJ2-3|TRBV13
TGTGCCAGCAGAATGGAAGTAGCGGGATTCACAGATACGCAGTATTTT
CASRMEVAGFTDTQYF
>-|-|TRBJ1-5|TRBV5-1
TGCGCCAGCAGCTTGCAGGGGAGCAATCAGCCCCAGCATTTT
CASSLQGSNQPQHF
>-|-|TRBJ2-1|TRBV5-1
TGCGCCAGCAGCTTGGGCGGGGAGAGTTCCTACAATGAGCAGTTCTTC
CASSLGGESSYNEQFF
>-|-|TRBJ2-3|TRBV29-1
TGCAGCGTTGCTCGGCAGGCCACGGGCACAGATACGCAGTATTTT
CSVARQATGTDTQYF
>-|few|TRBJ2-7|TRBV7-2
TGTGCCAGCAGCCCCTCTACAGGACATACCTACGAGCAGTACTTC
CASSPSTGHTYEQYF
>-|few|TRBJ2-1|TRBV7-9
TGTGCCAGCAGCTTATACCGTAGGGGGAGCGATGAGCAGTTCTTC
CASSLYRRGSDEQFF
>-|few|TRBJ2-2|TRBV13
TGTGCCAGCAGCTTTGAGGGACTCATCCACACCGGGGAGCTGTTTTTT
CASSFEGLIHTGELFF
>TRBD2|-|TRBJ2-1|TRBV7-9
TGTGCCAGCAGCCCTCCCCCAGCGGGAGTTTACAATGAGCAGTTCTTC
CASSPPPAGVYNEQFF
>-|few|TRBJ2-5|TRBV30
TGTGCCTGGGTTGGGACGGAAGAGACCCAGTACTTC
CAWVGTEETQYF
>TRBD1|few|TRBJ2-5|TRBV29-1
TGCAGCGTTGTACCCCGGGGACAGCAAGAGACCCAGTACTTC
CSVVPRGQQETQYF
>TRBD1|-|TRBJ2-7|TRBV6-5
TGTGCCAGCAGTTATGCGACAGGGGGGTACGAGCAGTACTTC
CASSYATGGYEQYF
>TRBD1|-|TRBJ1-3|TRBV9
TGTGCCAGCAGCTCAACGAGCCGGGACAGTTACTCTGGAAACACCATATATTTT
CASSSTSRDSYSGNTIYF
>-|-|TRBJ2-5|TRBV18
TGTGCCAGCTCACCACAGTCGGCCGGGGAGACCCAGTACTTC
CASSPQSAGETQYF
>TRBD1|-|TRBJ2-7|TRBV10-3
TGTGCCACTGGGGACAGCTACGAGCAGTACTTC
CATGDSYEQYF
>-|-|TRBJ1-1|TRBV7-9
TGTGCCAGCAGCGCTGGGACGGGAGGTGAAGCTTTCTTT
CASSAGTGGEAFF